This paragraph covers one T cell receptor (beta chain) sequence. The germline CDR1 and CDR2 sequences are SGHRS and YFSETQ. The CDR3 covers 17 residues. V lost 5 bases to trimming and J lost 2 bases, with 23 bases between them. The data are from a study of T-cell reconstitution after alpha-beta-depleted transplantation in children. Unique molecular identifiers featured in how the TCRbeta library was prepared. Each CDR3 protein is one row after TCRdb ran MiXCR on the PCR reads. Of fewer than 1 million distinct CDR3 sequences in the sample, 16% are singletons; the top ten hold roughly 5%. The V gene is TRBV5-1, the J gene TRBJ2-7, with a weak D call TRBD2 (5 bases). The sample in question was PBMCs, mostly from graft donor cells, obtained 360 days after TCRalphabeta/CD19-depleted stem cell transplant. The source is a male patient between 5 and 17 years old who had a stem cell transplant for acute lymphoblastic leukemia, so the T cells may come from the graft donor. The CDR3 DNA is TGCGCCAGCAGACGGGTGTCCGGGCCAGGAGGAGCCTACGAGCAGTACTTC. It codes for CASRRVSGPGGAYEQYF. The full variable domain, rest sourced from reference TRBV5-1 and TRBJ2-7, is KAGVTQTPRYLIKTRGQQVTLSCSPISGHRSVSWYQQTPGQGLQFLFEYFSETQRNKGNFPGRFSGRQFSNSRSEMNVSTLELGDSALYLCASRRVSGPGGAYEQYFGPGTRLTVT.